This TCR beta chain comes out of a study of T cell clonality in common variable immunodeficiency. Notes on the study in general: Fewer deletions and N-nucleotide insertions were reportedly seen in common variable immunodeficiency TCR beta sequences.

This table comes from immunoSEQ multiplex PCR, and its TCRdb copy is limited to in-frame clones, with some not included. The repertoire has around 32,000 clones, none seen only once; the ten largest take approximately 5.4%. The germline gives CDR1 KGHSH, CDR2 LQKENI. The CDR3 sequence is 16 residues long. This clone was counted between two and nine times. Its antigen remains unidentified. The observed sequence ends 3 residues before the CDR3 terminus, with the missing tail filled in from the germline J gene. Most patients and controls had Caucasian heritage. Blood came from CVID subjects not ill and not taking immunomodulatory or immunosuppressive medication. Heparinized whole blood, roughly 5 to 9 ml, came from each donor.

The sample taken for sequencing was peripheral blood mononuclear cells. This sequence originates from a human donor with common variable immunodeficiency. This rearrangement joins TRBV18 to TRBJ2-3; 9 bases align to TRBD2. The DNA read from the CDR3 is TGTGCCAGCTCACCACTGTACAGCGGGGGGCCCCAAACG. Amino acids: CASSPLYSGGPQT. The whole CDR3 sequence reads CASSPLYSGGPQTQYF.